These 27 T cell receptor beta chains were sequenced from one sample in a study of blood T cell repertoires in COVID-19 (dated by TCRdb to between 2020 and 2021). Library generation was performed with the immunoSEQ multiplex PCR assay. Not all clones reach the TCRdb copy of this immuneACCESS table, which keeps in-frame sequences only. Checked studies attribute under half of the gap to unresolved V genes and leave the rest unexplained. The sample table contains 30,000 to 40,000 clones; only one count was recorded for approximately 95% of them. The ten largest make up roughly 1% of the sample. The sequenced material came from peripheral blood. The receptors here all came from a male donor with active COVID-19.

This sequence joins TRBV6-2 or TRBV6-3 and TRBJ1-5, with D possibly matching TRBD1 (5 bases). Trimming left V 0 bases short and J 7 bases short, with 16 bases between. This CDR3 spans 16 amino acids. CDR1 is MNHEY, CDR2 SVGEGT, per germline. The CDR3 region has the DNA TGTGCCAGCAGTTACTCGTCTTCGGCAGGGTGGCAGCCCCAGCATTTT. Amino acids: CASSYSSSAGWQPQHF.

The J gene is TRBJ1-1, the V gene TRBV7-3; TRBD1 matches 8 bases. Germline V CDR1 and CDR2: SGHTA, FQGTGA. The CDR3 extends over 16 amino acids. Trimming removed 1 base from V and 1 base from J; junction bases left unmatched: 5. The CDR3 here is CASSLRRQGPNTEAFF. DNA for the CDR3: TGTGCCAGCAGCTTAAGACGACAGGGGCCGAACACTGAAGCTTTCTTT.

The chain joins TRBV6-5 to TRBJ1-5; tentative D call: TRBD1 (6 bases). The V end was cut by 7 bases, the J end by 7 bases, with 20 bases between. The CDR3 sequence is 15 residues long. CDR1 is MNHEY and CDR2 is SVGAGI in the germline V gene. As DNA, the CDR3 is TGTGCCAGCACCCGGAGAGAACAGGGCCCACAGCCCCAGCATTTT. Protein sequence: CASTRREQGPQPQHF.

The rearrangement joins TRBV7-9 to TRBJ1-1; D is uncertain. Trimming pared 5 bases from V and 4 bases from J, leaving 17 bases between. This CDR3 has 15 amino acids. CDR1 and CDR2 (germline): SEHNR, FQNEAQ (reference sequence). The CDR3 protein is CASSLVEFPGTEAFF. The CDR3 bases are TGTGCCAGCAGCCTAGTGGAATTCCCGGGCACTGAAGCTTTCTTT.

V and J are TRBV27 and TRBJ1-1; TRBD1 might be the D (5 bases). Germline loops: CDR1 MNHEY, CDR2 SMNVEV (reference sequence). Trimming stripped 5 bases from V and 1 base from J, with 17 bases between. The CDR3 extends over 16 amino acids. In DNA, the CDR3 is TGTGCCAGCAGTCCCAGGTTAGGGGTTGCGAACACTGAAGCTTTCTTT. As protein: CASSPRLGVANTEAFF.

The J gene is TRBJ2-3, the V gene TRBV5-8; TRBD2 matches 9 bases. Germline CDR1 reads SGHTS; CDR2 reads YDEGEE. This CDR3 spans 16 amino acids. V lost 5 bases, J lost 2 bases, and 9 bases stayed unmatched. The CDR3 nucleotides are TGTGCCAGCAGTTCTCGGGCGGGGGGGCCCACAGATACGCAGTATTTT. As protein: CASSSRAGGPTDTQYF.

The chain has TRBV6-5 and TRBJ1-1; D call uncertain. The CDR3 runs 13 residues. The V gene's germline CDR1 is MNHEY and CDR2 SVGAGI. V lost 4 bases and J 2 bases, leaving 8 bases between the germline ends. As DNA, the CDR3 is TGTGCCAGCAGTTTGGCAGGAAACACTGAAGCTTTCTTT. Amino acids: CASSLAGNTEAFF.

The chain couples TRBV6-2 or TRBV6-3 to TRBJ2-2; 7 nucleotides line up with TRBD1. The CDR3 extends over 16 amino acids. CDR1 and CDR2 from the germline V gene are MNHEY and SVGEGT. Unmatched junction bases numbered 6, after V lost 0 bases and J lost 5 bases. CDR3 nucleotide sequence: TGTGCCAGCAGTTACTCGAGTCACAGGGGTACCGGGGAGCTGTTTTTT. Its protein product is CASSYSSHRGTGELFF.

The chain couples TRBV25-1 to TRBJ1-2; a weak D match, TRBD1 (5 bases). The CDR3 extends over 16 amino acids. Trimming left V 6 bases short and J 2 bases short, with 19 bases between. Germline V gene sequence: CDR1 MGHDK, CDR2 SYGVNS. CDR3 in DNA: TGTGCCAGCAGACACACCGAACAGGTTGGGAACTATGGCTACACCTTC. Amino acids: CASRHTEQVGNYGYTF.

The gene calls are TRBV6-5 and TRBJ1-5, with 7 bases aligning to TRBD1. This CDR3 spans 13 amino acids. Germline values: CDR1 MNHEY, CDR2 SVGAGI. V lost 11 bases, J lost 5 bases, and 9 bases stayed unmatched. The CDR3 sequence: CAVQRDSHQPQHF. The CDR3, as DNA: TGTGCCGTACAACGGGACAGCCATCAGCCCCAGCATTTT.

This chain joins TRBV19 and TRBJ2-3; TRBD2 aligns across 13 bases. CDR1 LNHDA and CDR2 SQIVND come from the germline V gene (reference sequence). With 5 bases clipped from V and 6 bases from J, the junction kept 8 bases outside the gene matches. CDR3 size: 16 residues. CDR3 nucleotides: TGTGCCAGTAGTCTGACTAGCGGGGGGCCGTTTGATACGCAGTATTTT. It is translated as CASSLTSGGPFDTQYF. The entire variable domain, with the rest obtained from reference TRBV19 and TRBJ2-3, is as follows: DGGITQSPKYLFRKEGQNVTLSCEQNLNHDAMYWYRQDPGQGLRLIYYSQIVNDFQKGDIAEGYSVSREKKESFPLTVTSAQKNPTAFYLCASSLTSGGPFDTQYFGPGTRLTVL.

The J gene is TRBJ2-2, the V gene TRBV6-2 or TRBV6-3; 10 bases are a match to TRBD1. Germline V lookup: CDR1 MNHEY, CDR2 SVGEGT. This CDR3 comprises 15 residues. With 4 bases clipped from V and 5 bases from J, the junction kept 4 bases outside the gene matches. The CDR3 spells CASSLWGQGTGELFF. CDR3 DNA sequence: TGTGCCAGCAGTTTATGGGGACAGGGGACCGGGGAGCTGTTTTTT.

The chain links TRBV19 to TRBJ2-7; D possibly corresponds to TRBD1 (5 bases). Looked up from germline, CDR1 is LNHDA and CDR2 is SQIVND (reference sequence). This CDR3 has 13 residues. V lost 6 bases and J 4 bases, leaving 13 bases between the germline ends. The CDR3 spells CASSLTATYEQYF. CDR3 DNA: TGTGCCAGTAGCTTGACAGCGACTTACGAGCAGTACTTC.

This clone was seen just once. The chain is built from TRBV5-4 and TRBJ1-2; TRBD1 agrees at 9 bases. The CDR3 length is 17 residues. CDR1 and CDR2 (germline): SGHNT, YYREEE (reference sequence). V shed 2 bases, J shed 1 base, and the junction held 9 bases outside the gene matches. The CDR3 DNA is TGTGCCAGCAGCTTACAGGGGGCGATTGGGGATAACTATGGCTACACCTTC. Translating it yields CASSLQGAIGDNYGYTF.

This chain links TRBV11-3 with TRBJ2-5; TRBD2 agrees at 7 bases. Germline V gene sequence: CDR1 SGHNT, CDR2 YENEEA. V lost 5 bases to trimming and J lost 4 bases; unmatched junction nucleotides: 7. CDR3 length equals 14 residues. The CDR3 nucleotides read TGTGCCAGCAGCCAGCCGGGACTACGAGAGACCCAGTACTTC. Amino acid sequence: CASSQPGLRETQYF.

The rearrangement joins TRBV9 to TRBJ1-1; 9 nucleotides match TRBD1. Germline V gene sequence: CDR1 SGDLS, CDR2 YYNGEE. The CDR3 consists of 14 residues. V was clipped by 4 bases and J by 0 bases; unmatched bases: 1. CDR3 DNA: TGTGCCAGCAGCAGGACAGGGGTGAACACTGAAGCTTTCTTT. Its protein is CASSRTGVNTEAFF.

This sequence joins TRBV10-3 and TRBJ2-7; TRBD2 agrees at 7 bases. The CDR3 loop spans 14 amino acids. Germline V CDR1 and CDR2: ENHRY, SYGVKD. V lost 3 bases to trimming and J lost 5 bases; unmatched junction nucleotides: 7. This chain's CDR3 is CAISDNGGRNEQYF. In DNA form, the CDR3 reads TGTGCCATCAGTGATAACGGGGGGAGGAACGAGCAGTACTTC.

V usage is TRBV2 and J usage is TRBJ1-1; D possibly corresponds to TRBD1 (6 bases). This CDR3 has 12 amino acids. The V and J ends lost 2 bases and 9 bases respectively, with 10 bases between them. The germline V gene has CDR1 SNHLY and CDR2 FYNNEI. The CDR3 reads CASSESGGKAFF. The DNA for the CDR3 is TGTGCCAGCAGTGAATCTGGGGGCAAAGCTTTCTTT.

This chain connects TRBV5-3 to TRBJ1-3, with D uncertain. TRBV5-3 is sorted into the ORF group, with uncertain function. The CDR3 has 13 residues. V lost 2 bases to trimming and J lost 2 bases, with 5 bases between them. This chain's CDR3 is CARSLSAGNTIYF. The CDR3 nucleotides are TGTGCCAGAAGCTTATCGGCTGGAAACACCATATATTTT.

This chain uses TRBV5-1 with TRBJ1-1; no definite D call. CDR3 size: 14 residues. V lost 3 bases to trimming and J lost 3 bases, with 12 bases between them. Looked up from germline, CDR1 is SGHRS and CDR2 is YFSETQ. In DNA, the CDR3 is TGCGCCAGCAGCTCCTGGGGAGAGGACACTGAAGCTTTCTTT. Translated, it gives CASSSWGEDTEAFF. Supplemented by reference TRBV5-1 and TRBJ1-1, the full variable domain reads KAGVTQTPRYLIKTRGQQVTLSCSPISGHRSVSWYQQTPGQGLQFLFEYFSETQRNKGNFPGRFSGRQFSNSRSEMNVSTLELGDSALYLCASSSWGEDTEAFFGQGTRLTVV.

This chain uses TRBV7-3 with TRBJ1-2; D perhaps matches TRBD1 (5 bases). This CDR3 spans 15 amino acids. Germline V gene data show CDR1 as SGHTA and CDR2 as FQGTGA. Deletions cut 5 bases from V and 2 bases from J, with 15 bases between. The CDR3 DNA follows: TGTGCCAGCAGCCCCGCCCCCAGGGCCAACTATGGCTACACCTTC. Protein product: CASSPAPRANYGYTF.

This chain joins TRBV5-3 and TRBJ2-7; 9 bases match TRBD1. TRBV5-3 is an ORF; its function is uncertain. The CDR3 runs 13 residues. J gave up 5 bases and V 9 bases, and 9 bases lay outside the gene matches. As DNA, the CDR3 is TGTGCCAAATACAGGGGGCGGAAAAACGAGCAGTACTTC. Amino acids: CAKYRGRKNEQYF.

V gene TRBV5-4 combines with J gene TRBJ2-3, with 7 bases aligning to TRBD1. Germline V gene sequence: CDR1 SGHNT, CDR2 YYREEE (reference sequence). This CDR3 contains 17 residues. The V gene end was trimmed by 0 bases and the J gene end by 10 bases; junction bases not matched to a gene: 17. The CDR3: CASSLGGTALGALAQYF. In DNA, the CDR3 is TGTGCCAGCAGCTTGGGGGGGACAGCCTTAGGGGCGTTGGCGCAGTATTTT.

This clone was observed a single time. V usage is TRBV4-1 and J usage is TRBJ2-1; D may be TRBD2 (6 bases). Per the germline V gene, CDR1 is MGHRA and CDR2 is YSYEKL. Trimming cost V 2 bases and J 6 bases, with 14 bases left between them. The CDR3 is made up of 15 amino acids. The CDR3 protein is CASSQWIAEANEQFF. The CDR3 DNA reads as TGCGCCAGCAGCCAATGGATAGCGGAGGCCAATGAGCAGTTCTTC.

This chain connects TRBV6-5 to TRBJ2-7, with 10 bases identical to TRBD1. Germline CDR1 is MNHEY and CDR2 is SVGAGI. Trimming cost V 6 bases and J 3 bases; bases outside gene matches: 5. This CDR3 spans 14 amino acids. The CDR3, as DNA: TGTGCCAGCAGCTACCGGGACAGGGGCTACGAGCAGTACTTC. Protein: CASSYRDRGYEQYF.

The chain combines TRBV18 with TRBJ1-1, with 8 positions matching TRBD1. The CDR3 extends over 16 amino acids. The V gene end was trimmed by 3 bases and the J gene end by 0 bases; junction bases not matched to a gene: 6. From germline, CDR1 is KGHSH and CDR2 LQKENI. The CDR3 is CASSPQTGDMNTEAFF. CDR3 DNA sequence: TGTGCCAGCTCACCGCAGACAGGGGACATGAACACTGAAGCTTTCTTT.

In this sample, this clone turned up once. J is TRBJ1-2 and V is TRBV6-5; D not certain. There are 14 residues in the CDR3. The V and J ends lost 2 bases and 0 bases respectively, with 7 bases between them. Germline loops: CDR1 MNHEY, CDR2 SVGAGI. CDR3 DNA: TGTGCCAGCAGTTACGACACCACTAACTATGGCTACACCTTC. It encodes CASSYDTTNYGYTF.